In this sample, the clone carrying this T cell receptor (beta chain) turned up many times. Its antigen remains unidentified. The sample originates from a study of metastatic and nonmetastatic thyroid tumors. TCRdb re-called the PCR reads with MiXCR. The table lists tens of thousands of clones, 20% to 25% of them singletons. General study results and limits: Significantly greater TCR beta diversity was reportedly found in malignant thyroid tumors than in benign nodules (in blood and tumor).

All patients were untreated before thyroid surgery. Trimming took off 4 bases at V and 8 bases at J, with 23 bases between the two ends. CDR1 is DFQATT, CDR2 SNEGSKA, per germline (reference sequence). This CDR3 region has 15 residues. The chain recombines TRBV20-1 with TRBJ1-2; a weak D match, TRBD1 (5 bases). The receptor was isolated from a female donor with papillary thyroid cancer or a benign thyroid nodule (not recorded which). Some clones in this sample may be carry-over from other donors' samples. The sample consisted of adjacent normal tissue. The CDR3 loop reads CSATGGTDRTSGYTF. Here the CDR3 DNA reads TGCAGTGCTACCGGCGGGACCGACCGTACATCAGGCTACACCTTC.